This T cell receptor beta chain was sequenced in a study of beta chain features in type 1 diabetes. At the level of the study: All samples yielded around 99 million examined sorted cells.

The authors took one heparinised blood draw, averaging approximately 0.12 L, from each donor. Details on this clone: Its antigen is unknown.

The CDR3 runs 16 residues. Trimming took 1 base from V and 3 from J, leaving 13 bases between them. Germline CDR1 reads SGHTA; CDR2 reads FQGNSA. Points from the study as a whole: In the patient group, naive, central memory and Treg TCRB repertoires seemed more alike than in the healthy donor group.

What was sequenced were expressed TCRB transcripts, since all of the isolated RNA had been reverse transcribed. Sequenced by immunoSEQ multiplex PCR; TCRdb stores in-frame clones only, minus some. The sample yields more than 50,000 clones, about 60% seen once. Sequenced: Tregs from blood. The source is a young woman in good health. The rearrangement uses TRBV7-2 and TRBJ2-4; TRBD1 is a possible D gene (5 bases). CDR3 loop: CASSLGPGLDKNIQYF. The CDR3 DNA sequence: TGTGCCAGCAGCTTAGGCCCAGGGTTGGACAAAAACATTCAGTACTTC.